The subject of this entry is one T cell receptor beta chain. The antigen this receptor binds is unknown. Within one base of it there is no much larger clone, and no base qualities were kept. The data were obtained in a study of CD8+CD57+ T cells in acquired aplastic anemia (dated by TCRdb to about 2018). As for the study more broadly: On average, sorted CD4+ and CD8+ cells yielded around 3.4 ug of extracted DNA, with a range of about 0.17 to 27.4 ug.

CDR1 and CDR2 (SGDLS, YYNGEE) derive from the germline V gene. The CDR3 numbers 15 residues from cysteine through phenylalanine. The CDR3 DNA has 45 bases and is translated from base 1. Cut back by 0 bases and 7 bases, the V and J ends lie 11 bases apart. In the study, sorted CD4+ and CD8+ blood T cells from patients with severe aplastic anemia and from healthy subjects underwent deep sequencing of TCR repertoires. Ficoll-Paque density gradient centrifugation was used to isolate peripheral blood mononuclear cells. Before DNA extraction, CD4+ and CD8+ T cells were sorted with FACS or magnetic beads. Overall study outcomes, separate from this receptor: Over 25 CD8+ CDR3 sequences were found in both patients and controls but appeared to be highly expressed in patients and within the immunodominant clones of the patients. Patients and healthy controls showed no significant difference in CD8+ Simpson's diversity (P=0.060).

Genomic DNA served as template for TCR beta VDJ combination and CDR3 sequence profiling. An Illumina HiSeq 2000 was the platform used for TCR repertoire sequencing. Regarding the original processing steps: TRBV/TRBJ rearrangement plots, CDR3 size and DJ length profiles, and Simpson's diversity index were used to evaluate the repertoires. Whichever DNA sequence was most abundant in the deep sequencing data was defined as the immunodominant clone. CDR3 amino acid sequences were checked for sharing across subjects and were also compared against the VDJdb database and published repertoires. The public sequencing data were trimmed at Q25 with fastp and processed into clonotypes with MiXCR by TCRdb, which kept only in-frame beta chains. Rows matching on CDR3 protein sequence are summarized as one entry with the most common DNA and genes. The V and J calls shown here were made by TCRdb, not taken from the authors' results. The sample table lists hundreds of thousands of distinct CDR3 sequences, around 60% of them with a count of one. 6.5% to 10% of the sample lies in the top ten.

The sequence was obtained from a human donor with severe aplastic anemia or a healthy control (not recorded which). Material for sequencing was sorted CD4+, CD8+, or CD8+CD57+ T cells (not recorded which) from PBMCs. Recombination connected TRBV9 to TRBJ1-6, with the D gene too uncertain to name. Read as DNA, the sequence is TGTGCCAGCAGCGTAGCGGGCAGGACGAATTCACCCCTCCACTTT. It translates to CASSVAGRTNSPLHF.